A single sample is the source of the 29 T cell receptor beta chains below, sequenced in a study of T cell responses to AZD1222 COVID-19 vaccine. Libraries were prepared by immunoSEQ multiplex PCR; TCRdb keeps only in-frame clonotypes and omits some of them. This table has approximately 120,000 clones, about 91% appearing once. Sequences were derived from peripheral blood, sampled on day 0 of AZD1222 vaccination. Receptor source: an adult in good health.

The chain recombines TRBV6-5 with TRBJ2-1; D unresolved. Germline CDR1 reads MNHEY; CDR2 reads SVGAGI. The V and J ends lost 0 bases and 8 bases respectively, with 11 bases between them. The length of the CDR3 is 14 residues. The CDR3: CASSYSARGYEQFF. CDR3 DNA: TGTGCCAGCAGTTACTCGGCTAGAGGCTATGAGCAGTTCTTC.

CDR3 coding DNA: TGCGCCAGCAGCCGGGGGGCTAATGAAAAACTGTTTTTT. Residues: CASSRGANEKLFF. The chain recombines TRBV5-1 with TRBJ1-4, with D possibly matching TRBD1 (5 bases). CDR3 length: 13 amino acids. Germline V gene lookup returns CDR1 SGHRS and CDR2 YFSETQ. The V and J ends lost 4 bases and 3 bases respectively, with 7 bases between them.

V gene TRBV5-4 combines with J gene TRBJ1-3; D call uncertain. CDR3 length: 14 residues. Trimming removed 4 bases from V and 0 bases from J, with 8 bases in between. CDR1 is SGHNT, CDR2 YYREEE, per germline (reference sequence). This CDR3 is CASSLTVSGNTIYF. The CDR3 DNA sequence: TGTGCCAGCAGCCTGACGGTCTCTGGAAACACCATATATTTT.

The chain recombines TRBV6-5 with TRBJ1-1, with 7 bases that match TRBD1. V lost 8 bases to trimming and J lost 1 base; unmatched junction nucleotides: 4. The CDR3 contains 13 residues. The germline gives CDR1 MNHEY, CDR2 SVGAGI. The CDR3 protein is CASRRTGNTEAFF. In DNA, the CDR3 is TGTGCCAGCCGTCGGACAGGGAACACTGAAGCTTTCTTT.

The V gene is TRBV12-5, the J gene TRBJ2-5; D is possibly TRBD2 (6 bases). There are 14 residues in the CDR3. V shed 9 bases and J shed 5 bases, with 19 bases lying between them. Germline CDR1 is LGHNT and CDR2 is FRNRAP. This CDR3 is CASNGVVAGETQYF. CDR3 DNA: TGTGCTAGCAACGGGGTCGTTGCGGGGGAGACCCAGTACTTC.

V is TRBV10-1 and J is TRBJ2-2; possible D gene TRBD1, 5 bases. The germline V gene encodes CDR1 WNHNN and CDR2 SYGVQD (reference sequence). Between the trimmed V and J ends, which lost 6 bases and 7 bases, there was a span of 15 bases. The CDR3 is made up of 14 amino acids. The CDR3 DNA reads TGCGCCAGCAGCCCAGGACATTCGGGCGGGGAGCTGTTTTTT. Translating gives CASSPGHSGGELFF.

The genes are TRBV6-6 and TRBJ2-1; 8 bases are a match to TRBD2. Unmatched junction bases numbered 8, after V lost 3 bases and J lost 10 bases. This CDR3 is 14 amino acids long. The germline CDR1 and CDR2 sequences are MNHNY and SVGAGI (reference sequence). The CDR3 bases are TGTGCCAGCAGTTATCCCCGGGAGGGAGGGGAGCAGTTCTTC. Protein sequence: CASSYPREGGEQFF.

V and J are TRBV18 and TRBJ1-4, with a tentative D call TRBD1 (6 bases). Trimming took 3 bases from V and 2 from J, leaving 13 bases between them. This CDR3 region has 16 residues. CDR1 is KGHSH and CDR2 is LQKENI in the germline V gene. The CDR3 sequence: CASSPPWGATNEKLFF. The CDR3 nucleotides are TGTGCCAGCTCACCGCCTTGGGGGGCGACTAATGAAAAACTGTTTTTT.

The V call is TRBV12-3 or TRBV12-4, the J call TRBJ2-3, with D unresolved. The CDR3 runs to 13 residues. The V gene lost 8 bases and the J gene lost 5 bases, with 14 bases spanning the gap. CDR3 residues: CASRIEPRDTQYF. The CDR3 bases are TGTGCCAGCCGAATCGAGCCCCGAGATACGCAGTATTTT.

The J gene is TRBJ1-1, the V gene TRBV7-9; the D gene is possibly TRBD1 (6 bases). Germline CDR1 reads SEHNR; CDR2 reads FQNEAQ (reference sequence). Between the trimmed V and J ends, which lost 5 bases and 1 base, there was a span of 14 bases. This CDR3 is 15 amino acids long. The CDR3 here is CASSAIKGGNTEAFF. As DNA, the CDR3 is TGTGCCAGCAGCGCGATCAAGGGGGGGAACACTGAAGCTTTCTTT.

A single count supports this clone. This chain joins TRBV5-6 and TRBJ1-2; 7 bases agree with TRBD1. With V trimmed by 4 bases and J by 3 bases, 9 bases remained unmatched. Germline loops: CDR1 SGHDT, CDR2 YYEEEE. CDR3 length: 15 residues. CDR3 nucleotide sequence: TGTGCCAGCAGCCGAGCCGGCAGGGGGGACTATGGCTACACCTTC. This gives the protein CASSRAGRGDYGYTF.

V gene TRBV10-3 combines with J gene TRBJ1-5; D uncertain. Trimming cost V 6 bases and J 4 bases, with 13 bases left between them. The length of the CDR3 is 14 residues. Germline V gene sequence: CDR1 ENHRY, CDR2 SYGVKD. The CDR3 DNA follows: TGTGCCATCAGCCGGGCAGGCGGAAATCAGCCCCAGCATTTT. Amino acid sequence: CAISRAGGNQPQHF.

This clone has a single count. The CDR3 loop is CASSLGFGGPDTQYF. The CDR3 DNA reads TGTGCCAGCAGTTTAGGATTCGGGGGCCCAGATACGCAGTATTTT. The rearrangement uses TRBV27 and TRBJ2-3; D assignment may be TRBD1 or TRBD2 (6 bases each). There are 15 residues in the CDR3. Trimming took off 2 bases at V and 4 bases at J, with 13 bases between the two ends. Germline V gene lookup returns CDR1 MNHEY and CDR2 SMNVEV (reference sequence).

CDR3 sequence: CASSLDGASNEQFF. CDR3 DNA: TGTGCCAGCAGCTTGGATGGAGCGAGTAATGAGCAGTTCTTC. This chain links TRBV5-4 with TRBJ2-1, with D uncertain. Germline values: CDR1 SGHNT, CDR2 YYREEE (reference sequence). V lost 0 bases and J lost 7, with 11 bases in between. The CDR3 runs 14 residues.

Comments on this clone: At the DNA level, this CDR3 is encoded by other sequences in the same sample as well. The rearrangement uses TRBV15 and TRBJ1-4; D is unresolved. The germline CDR1 and CDR2 sequences are LNHNV and YYDKDF (reference sequence). This CDR3 is 14 amino acids long. The ends were cut back, 3 bases at V and 3 bases at J, with 8 bases in the middle. CDR3 nucleotides: TGTGCCACCAGCAGCCGGGGTGCTAATGAAAAACTGTTTTTT. Its translation is CATSSRGANEKLFF. Based on the CDR3 plus reference TRBV15 and TRBJ1-4, the full variable domain is DAMVIQNPRYQVTQFGKPVTLSCSQTLNHNVMYWYQQKSSQAPKLLFHYYDKDFNNEADTPDNFQSRRPNTSFCFLDIRSPGLGDTAMYLCATSSRGANEKLFFGSGTQLSVL.

This rearrangement joins TRBV4-1 to TRBJ1-4; D perhaps matches TRBD1 (5 bases). There are 15 residues in the CDR3. V was shortened by 3 bases and J by 10 bases, with 18 bases between the two germline ends. Per the germline V gene, CDR1 is MGHRA and CDR2 is YSYEKL. The CDR3 DNA follows: TGCGCCAGCAGCCAGGCCGGGACCCCTGGCGGAAAACTGTTTTTT. Amino acid sequence: CASSQAGTPGGKLFF.

V usage is TRBV30 and J usage is TRBJ2-3, with 8 bases fitting TRBD2. The V and J ends lost 0 bases and 1 base, in that order; junction bases with no gene match: 6. This CDR3 is 16 amino acids long. Germline loops: CDR1 GTSNPN, CDR2 SVGIG (reference sequence). CDR3 nucleotides: TGTGCCTGGAGTGTACTGGCGGGAGGAGGCACAGATACGCAGTATTTT. Its translation: CAWSVLAGGGTDTQYF. Drawing the rest from reference TRBV30 and TRBJ2-3, the complete variable domain is SQTIHQWPATLVQPVGSPLSLECTVEGTSNPNLYWYRQAAGRGLQLLFYSVGIGQISSEVPQNLSASRPQDRQFILSSKKLLLSDSGFYLCAWSVLAGGGTDTQYFGPGTRLTVL.

In this sample, this clone turned up once. V usage is TRBV7-8 and J usage is TRBJ2-7, with a tentative D call TRBD1 (5 bases). The germline V gene encodes CDR1 SGHVS and CDR2 FQNEAQ. The CDR3 runs 13 residues. V was cut by 2 bases and J by 7 bases, with 12 bases left in between. CDR3 nucleotide sequence: TGTGCCAGCAGCTTAACCAGGGTTTGGGAGCAGTACTTC. Amino acid sequence: CASSLTRVWEQYF.

The gene calls are TRBV10-1 and TRBJ1-5; the D is unclear. Looked up from germline, CDR1 is WNHNN and CDR2 is SYGVQD (reference sequence). The germline V and J ends were trimmed by 0 bases and 6 bases, with 6 bases remaining between them. The CDR3 spans 13 residues. CDR3 in amino acids: CASSESGGQPQHF. The CDR3 DNA reads TGCGCCAGCAGTGAGTCAGGCGGTCAGCCCCAGCATTTT.

This sequence joins TRBV6-5 and TRBJ2-7; 9 nucleotides align to TRBD1. This CDR3 region has 13 residues. J lost 3 bases, V lost 9 bases, and 6 bases had no gene match. The V gene's germline CDR1 is MNHEY and CDR2 SVGAGI. This CDR3 reads CARGTGYHYEQYF. CDR3 DNA sequence: TGTGCCAGAGGGACAGGGTATCACTACGAGCAGTACTTC.

The chain is built from TRBV7-6 and TRBJ1-2, with D hard to call. Germline CDR1 and CDR2: SGHVS and FNYEAQ. V shed 1 base and J shed 10 bases, with 7 bases lying between them. The CDR3 is 11 amino acids. The CDR3 spells CASSLGTSYTF. The CDR3, as DNA: TGTGCCAGCAGCTTAGGGACGTCCTACACCTTC.

The rearrangement links TRBV11-2 to TRBJ2-7, with 7 bases aligning to TRBD1. The CDR3 has 15 residues. With V trimmed by 1 base and J by 3 bases, 6 bases remained unmatched. CDR1 is SGHAT and CDR2 is FQNNGV in the germline V gene. CDR3 coding DNA: TGTGCCAGCAGCTTAGTAAGGGGGCGACACTACGAGCAGTACTTC. Its protein is CASSLVRGRHYEQYF.

The rearrangement joins TRBV4-3 to TRBJ1-5, with TRBD1 matching 12 bases. Trimming took 6 bases from V and 3 from J; bases not matched to a gene: 12. The CDR3 spans 18 residues. The germline V gene has CDR1 LGHNA and CDR2 YSLEER. The CDR3 loop reads CASSNRDRGQMDNQPQHF. CDR3 DNA sequence: TGCGCCAGCAGTAACCGGGACAGGGGGCAGATGGACAATCAGCCCCAGCATTTT.

The chain employs TRBV3-1 (or the pseudogene TRBV3-2) and TRBJ2-7, with D hard to call. The CDR3 has 14 amino acids. V lost 4 bases, J lost 4 bases, and 14 bases lay in between. Germline V gives CDR1 LGHDT, CDR2 YNNKEL (reference sequence). CDR3 loop: CASSPSAVYYEQYF. The CDR3 DNA sequence: TGTGCCAGCAGCCCGTCGGCGGTGTATTACGAGCAGTACTTC.

This rearrangement joins TRBV7-3 to TRBJ1-1; TRBD1 matches 12 bases. CDR3 length equals 15 residues. Germline CDR1 SGHTA, CDR2 FQGTGA. Trimming at V came to 3 bases and at J to 4 bases, leaving 3 bases not matched to a gene. CDR3 loop: CASSFGTGGSTEAFF. As DNA, the CDR3 is TGTGCCAGCAGCTTCGGGACAGGGGGCTCCACTGAAGCTTTCTTT.

This chain links TRBV7-8 with TRBJ2-7, with 10 positions matching TRBD1. The germline V gene encodes CDR1 SGHVS and CDR2 FQNEAQ. V trimming: 6 bases; J trimming: 5 bases; junction bases outside the gene matches: 13. CDR3 length equals 16 residues. The CDR3 region is CASSSIAGQGFNEQYF. CDR3 nucleotides: TGTGCCAGCAGTTCAATAGCGGGACAGGGGTTTAACGAGCAGTACTTC.

This clone was seen a single time. For the CDR3, the DNA is TGTGCCAGCACCACCAATCAGGGTAACACCATATATTTT. Amino acids: CASTTNQGNTIYF. J is TRBJ1-3 and V is TRBV7-9, with D tentatively TRBD1 (5 bases). V lost 7 bases and J 7 bases, leaving 14 bases between the germline ends. The CDR3 is 13 residues long. CDR1 is SEHNR and CDR2 is FQNEAQ in the germline V gene (reference sequence).

The V and J genes are TRBV10-2 and TRBJ2-3; the match to TRBD2 covers 8 bases. This CDR3 region has 15 residues. Trimming took 3 bases from V and 5 from J; bases not matched to a gene: 7. The germline V gene has CDR1 WSHSY and CDR2 SAAADI. The CDR3 spells CASSDERGWVDTQYF. The CDR3 DNA sequence: TGCGCCAGCAGTGATGAGCGGGGGTGGGTAGATACGCAGTATTTT.

The rearrangement uses TRBV2 and TRBJ2-7, with D perhaps TRBD2 (7 bases). CDR1 and CDR2 (germline): SNHLY, FYNNEI. The CDR3 has 17 residues. V was cut by 0 bases and J by 4 bases, with 19 bases left in between. The CDR3 DNA reads as TGTGCCAGCAGTGAAGCCTCGGGGGGCGGGATCGGATACGAGCAGTACTTC. Translation: CASSEASGGGIGYEQYF.